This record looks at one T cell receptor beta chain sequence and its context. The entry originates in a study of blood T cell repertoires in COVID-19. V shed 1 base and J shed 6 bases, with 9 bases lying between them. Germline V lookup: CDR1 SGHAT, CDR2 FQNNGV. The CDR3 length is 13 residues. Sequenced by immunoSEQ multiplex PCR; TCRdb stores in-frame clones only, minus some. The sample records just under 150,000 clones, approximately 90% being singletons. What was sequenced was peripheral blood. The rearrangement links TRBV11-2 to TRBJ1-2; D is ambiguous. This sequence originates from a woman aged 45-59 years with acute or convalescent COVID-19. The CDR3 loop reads CASSLGGSDGYTF. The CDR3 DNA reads TGTGCCAGCAGCTTAGGAGGGTCGGATGGCTACACCTTC.